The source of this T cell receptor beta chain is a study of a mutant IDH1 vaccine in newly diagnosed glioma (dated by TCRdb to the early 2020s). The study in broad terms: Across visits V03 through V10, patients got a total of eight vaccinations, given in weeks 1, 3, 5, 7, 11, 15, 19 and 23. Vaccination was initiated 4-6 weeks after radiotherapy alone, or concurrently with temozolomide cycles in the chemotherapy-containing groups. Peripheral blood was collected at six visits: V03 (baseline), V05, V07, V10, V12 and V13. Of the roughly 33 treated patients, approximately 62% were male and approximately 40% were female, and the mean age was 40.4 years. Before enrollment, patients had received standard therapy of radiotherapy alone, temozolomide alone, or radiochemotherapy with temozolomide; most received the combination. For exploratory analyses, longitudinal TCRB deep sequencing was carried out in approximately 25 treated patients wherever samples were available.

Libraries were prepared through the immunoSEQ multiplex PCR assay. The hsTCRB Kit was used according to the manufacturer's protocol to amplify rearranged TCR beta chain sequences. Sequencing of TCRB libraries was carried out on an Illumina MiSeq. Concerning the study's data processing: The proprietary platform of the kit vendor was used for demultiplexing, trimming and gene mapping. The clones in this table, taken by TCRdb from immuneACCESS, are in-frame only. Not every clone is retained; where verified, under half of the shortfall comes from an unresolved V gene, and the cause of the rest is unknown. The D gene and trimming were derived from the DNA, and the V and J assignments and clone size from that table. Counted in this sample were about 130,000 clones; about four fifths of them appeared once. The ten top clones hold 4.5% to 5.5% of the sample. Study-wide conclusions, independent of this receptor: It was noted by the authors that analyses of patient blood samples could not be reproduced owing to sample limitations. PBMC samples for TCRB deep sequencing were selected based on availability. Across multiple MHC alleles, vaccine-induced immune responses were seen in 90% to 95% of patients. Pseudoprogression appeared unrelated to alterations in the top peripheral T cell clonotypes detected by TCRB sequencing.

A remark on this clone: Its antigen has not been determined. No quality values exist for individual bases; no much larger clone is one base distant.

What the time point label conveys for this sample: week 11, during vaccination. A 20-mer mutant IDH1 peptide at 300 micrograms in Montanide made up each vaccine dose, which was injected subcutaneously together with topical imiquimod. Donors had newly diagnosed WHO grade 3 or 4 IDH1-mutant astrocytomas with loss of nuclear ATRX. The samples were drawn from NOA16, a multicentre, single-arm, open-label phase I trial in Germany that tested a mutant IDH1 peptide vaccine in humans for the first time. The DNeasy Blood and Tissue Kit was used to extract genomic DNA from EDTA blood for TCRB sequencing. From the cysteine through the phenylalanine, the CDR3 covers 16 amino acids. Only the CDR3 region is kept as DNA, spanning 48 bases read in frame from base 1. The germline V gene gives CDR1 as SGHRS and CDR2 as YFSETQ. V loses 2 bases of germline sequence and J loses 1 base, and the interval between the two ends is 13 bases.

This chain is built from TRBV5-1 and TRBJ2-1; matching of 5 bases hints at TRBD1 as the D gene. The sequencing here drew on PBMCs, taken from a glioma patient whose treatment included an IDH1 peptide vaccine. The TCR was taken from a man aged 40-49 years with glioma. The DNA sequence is TGCGCCAGCAGCTTAGCCCAGGCAGGGTCCTACAATGAGCAGTTCTTC. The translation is CASSLAQAGSYNEQFF.